This T cell receptor (beta chain) was documented in a study of T cells in Graves' hyperthyroidism and ophthalmopathy. Background on the study: Peripheral blood specimens were obtained at initial diagnosis, prior to any treatment. Whole-study findings and limits: Most clonotypes that expanded in the thyroid above 0.001 also showed up in blood.

This clonotype was detected ten times or more. As yet, its antigen is unknown. TCR beta CDR3 sequences were amplified from RNA transcripts. HTBI primers were used for first-round RT-PCR of the TCR CDR3. TCRdb re-analysed the multiplex PCR reads in MiXCR, keeping a single row per CDR3 protein. Counted here are fewer than 500,000 distinct CDR3 sequences, about 15% occurring once; the ten biggest clones make up around 14%. Source material: blood. The TCR sequence derives from a young man with Graves' ophthalmopathy.

The chain's CDR3 is CSASTGPEDEQYF. The CDR3 DNA follows: TGCAGTGCTAGTACAGGGCCCGAAGACGAGCAGTACTTC. The V call is TRBV20-1, the J call TRBJ2-7; D perhaps matches TRBD1 (6 bases). V gave up 3 bases and J gave up 5 bases, with 14 bases separating them. In germline, CDR1 is DFQATT, CDR2 SNEGSKA (reference sequence). This CDR3 is 13 amino acids long.